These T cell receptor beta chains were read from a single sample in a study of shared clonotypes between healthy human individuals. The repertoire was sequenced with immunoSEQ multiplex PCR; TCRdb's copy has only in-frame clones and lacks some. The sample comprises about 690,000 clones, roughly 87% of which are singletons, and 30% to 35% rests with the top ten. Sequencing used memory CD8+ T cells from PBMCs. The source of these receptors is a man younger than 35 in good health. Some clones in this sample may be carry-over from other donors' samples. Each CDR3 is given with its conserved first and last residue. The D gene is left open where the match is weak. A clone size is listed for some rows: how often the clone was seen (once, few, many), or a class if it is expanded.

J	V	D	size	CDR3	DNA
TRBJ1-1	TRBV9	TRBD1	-	CASSERSPGTGGLDTEAFF	TGTGCCAGCAGCGAGCGATCCCCCGGGACAGGGGGGCTTGACACTGAAGCTTTCTTT
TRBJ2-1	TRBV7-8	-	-	CASSLAYNEQFF	TGTGCCAGCAGCTTAGCCTACAATGAGCAGTTCTTC
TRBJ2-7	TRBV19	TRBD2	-	CASSPGLANSYEQYF	TGTGCCAGTAGCCCGGGACTAGCGAACTCCTACGAGCAGTACTTC
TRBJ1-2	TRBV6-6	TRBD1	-	CASSYIEQGEGGYTF	TGTGCCAGCAGTTACATAGAACAGGGGGAGGGTGGCTACACCTTC
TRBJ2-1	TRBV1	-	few	CTSSPLAGGPDEQFF	TGCACCAGCAGCCCTCTAGCGGGAGGGCCCGATGAGCAGTTCTTC
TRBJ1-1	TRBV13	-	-	CASSLEGGVRKTEAFF	TGTGCCAGCAGCTTAGAAGGTGGGGTAAGAAAAACTGAAGCTTTCTTT
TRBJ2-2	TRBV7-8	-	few	CASSLGDTGELFF	TGTGCCAGCAGCTTGGGGGACACCGGGGAGCTGTTTTTT
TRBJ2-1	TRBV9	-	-	CASSVGGTNEQFF	TGTGCCAGCAGCGTAGGGGGGACCAATGAGCAGTTCTTC
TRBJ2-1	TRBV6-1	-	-	CASSEKAGGHNEQFF	TGTGCCAGCAGTGAAAAGGCAGGGGGGCACAATGAGCAGTTCTTC
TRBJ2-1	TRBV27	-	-	CASITERPEPFPYNEQFF	TGTGCCAGCATTACTGAGAGACCGGAGCCATTCCCCTACAATGAGCAGTTCTTC
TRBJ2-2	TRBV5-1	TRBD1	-	CASSQGQGKSGELFF	TGCGCCAGCAGCCAAGGACAGGGAAAATCCGGGGAGCTGTTTTTT
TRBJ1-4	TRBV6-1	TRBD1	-	CASSGNRGRATNEKLFF	TGTGCCAGCAGTGGTAACAGGGGGAGGGCAACTAATGAAAAACTGTTTTTT
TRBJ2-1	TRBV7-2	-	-	CASSLYQRSEQFF	TGTGCCAGCAGCTTATACCAACGGTCTGAGCAGTTCTTC
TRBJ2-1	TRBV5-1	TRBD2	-	CASSLTSGSNEQFF	TGCGCCAGCAGCTTGACTAGCGGTTCCAATGAGCAGTTCTTC
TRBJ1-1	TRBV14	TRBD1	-	CASSQVQGGPTEAFF	TGTGCCAGCAGCCAAGTGCAAGGGGGCCCTACTGAAGCTTTCTTT
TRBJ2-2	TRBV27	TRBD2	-	CASSLAGGITGELFF	TGTGCCAGCAGTTTAGCGGGGGGTATCACCGGGGAGCTGTTTTTT
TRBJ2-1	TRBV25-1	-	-	CASSGRGASSYNEQFF	TGTGCCAGCAGTGGACGAGGTGCTAGCTCCTACAATGAGCAGTTCTTC
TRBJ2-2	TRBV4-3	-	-	CASNPTPGTGELFF	TGCGCCAGCAACCCTACCCCAGGGACCGGGGAGCTGTTTTTT
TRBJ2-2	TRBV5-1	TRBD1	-	CASSLLGGAPGELFF	TGCGCCAGCAGCTTGTTAGGGGGCGCCCCCGGGGAGCTGTTTTTT
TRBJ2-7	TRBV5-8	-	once	CASSLAVGVAPHEQYF	TGTGCCAGCAGCTTGGCCGTAGGTGTGGCGCCCCACGAGCAGTACTTC
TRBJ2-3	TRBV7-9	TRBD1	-	CASSSDRGTDTQYF	TGTGCCAGCAGCTCGGACAGGGGTACAGATACGCAGTATTTT
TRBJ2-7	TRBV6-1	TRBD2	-	CASSLRTSFYEQYF	TGTGCCAGCAGTCTACGGACTAGCTTCTACGAGCAGTACTTC
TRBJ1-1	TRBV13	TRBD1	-	CASSYGAGTANTEAFF	TGTGCCAGCAGTTATGGGGCCGGGACAGCGAACACTGAAGCTTTCTTT
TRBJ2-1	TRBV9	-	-	CASSVVRGSIDYNEQFF	TGTGCCAGCAGCGTTGTTAGAGGCTCTATAGACTACAATGAGCAGTTCTTC
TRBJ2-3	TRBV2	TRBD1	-	CASRQTGGALDTQYF	TGTGCCAGCAGGCAGACAGGGGGCGCTTTGGATACGCAGTATTTT
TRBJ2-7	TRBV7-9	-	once	CASSLVVRGVYEQYF	TGTGCCAGCAGCTTAGTAGTCCGGGGAGTCTACGAGCAGTACTTC
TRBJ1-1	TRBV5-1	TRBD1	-	CASSLDFFWTGNTEAFF	TGCGCCAGCAGCTTGGATTTTTTTTGGACAGGTAACACTGAAGCTTTCTTT
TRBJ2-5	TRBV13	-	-	CASSPSRRSLSQETQYF	TGTGCCAGCAGCCCTTCCCGCAGGAGCCTCTCCCAAGAGACCCAGTACTTC
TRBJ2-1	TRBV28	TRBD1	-	CASRPGQGTYNEQFF	TGTGCCAGCAGACCGGGACAGGGTACCTACAATGAGCAGTTCTTC
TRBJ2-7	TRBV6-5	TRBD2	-	CASSPLAVYEQYF	TGTGCCAGCAGTCCTCTAGCGGTATACGAGCAGTACTTC
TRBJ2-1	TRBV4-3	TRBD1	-	CASSQERVQGAHEQFF	TGCGCCAGCAGCCAAGAGCGGGTACAGGGGGCCCATGAGCAGTTCTTC
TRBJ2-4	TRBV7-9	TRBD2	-	CASSPLAGAKNIQYF	TGTGCCAGCAGCCCCCTAGCGGGGGCCAAAAACATTCAGTACTTC
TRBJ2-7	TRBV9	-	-	CASSVHPSYEQYF	TGTGCCAGCAGCGTACACCCCTCCTACGAGCAGTACTTC
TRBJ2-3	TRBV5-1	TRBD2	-	CASSGGLGTDTQYF	TGCGCCAGCTCGGGGGGACTCGGCACAGATACGCAGTATTTT
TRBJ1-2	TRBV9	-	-	CASSGQINYGYTF	TGTGCCAGCAGCGGACAGATTAACTATGGCTACACCTTC